These 4 T cell receptor beta chains were all obtained from the same sample, sequenced in a study of early T cells in non-severe SARS-CoV-2 infection. TCRdb recomputed calls from the 5' RACE reads with MiXCR, one row per CDR3 protein. The data contain roughly 50,000 distinct CDR3 sequences, 5.6% of them singletons. Sequenced sample: whole blood. The receptor set was obtained from an adult who was a healthcare worker with PCR-confirmed SARS-CoV-2 infection or an uninfected control (not recorded which).

This clonotype has at least ten counts. The V gene is TRBV18, the J gene TRBJ2-1, with 7 positions matching TRBD2. CDR3 length: 19 amino acids. With V trimmed by 3 bases and J by 4 bases, 18 bases remained unmatched. In germline, CDR1 is KGHSH, CDR2 LQKENI. CDR3 in DNA: TGTGCCAGCTCACCCTGGGGGACGACGCGGGAGAGAGGGTACAATGAGCAGTTCTTC. Encoded protein: CASSPWGTTRERGYNEQFF. The full variable domain, rest sourced from reference TRBV18 and TRBJ2-1, is NAGVMQNPRHLVRRRGQEARLRCSPMKGHSHVYWYRQLPEEGLKFMVYLQKENIIDESGMPKERFSAEFPKEGPSILRIQQVVRGDSAAYFCASSPWGTTRERGYNEQFFGPGTRLTVL.

This clonotype was recorded many times. The V gene is TRBV9, the J gene TRBJ1-1; D not certain. Germline CDR1 reads SGDLS; CDR2 reads YYNGEE. The CDR3 loop spans 16 amino acids. Deletions cut 0 bases from V and 0 bases from J, with 12 bases between. In DNA form, the CDR3 reads TGTGCCAGCAGCGTAGAGGCAGCAGCTATGAACACTGAAGCTTTCTTT. This codes for CASSVEAAAMNTEAFF.

This clonotype was detected ten times or more. This rearrangement joins TRBV9 to TRBJ2-1; D call uncertain. CDR3 length equals 14 residues. Trimming shortened V by 2 bases and J by 4 bases, and 10 bases separated the two germline ends. Germline CDR1 and CDR2: SGDLS and YYNGEE. This CDR3 is CASSVIPEYNEQFF. The CDR3 bases are TGTGCCAGCAGCGTTATACCAGAGTACAATGAGCAGTTCTTC.

This clonotype showed up many times. The chain links TRBV7-8 to TRBJ2-1; D is ambiguous. CDR1 and CDR2 (germline): SGHVS, FQNEAQ. V gave up 5 bases and J gave up 6 bases, with 11 bases separating them. The CDR3 length is 13 residues. The CDR3 region has the DNA TGTGCCAGCAGCACCGTGGTACCCAATGAGCAGTTCTTC. It codes for CASSTVVPNEQFF.